A selection of T cell receptor beta chains follows, all from one sample in a study of shared clonotypes between healthy human individuals. Only in-frame clones appear in the TCRdb table, and some are missing; sequencing was by immunoSEQ multiplex PCR. The table has around 1.9 million clones, more than 85% seen once. The specimen was naive CD8+ T cells from PBMCs. The receptor source for this set is a young man in good health. Some clones in this sample may be carry-over from other donors' samples. The CDR3 runs from the conserved cysteine through the conserved F or W. A D gene is named only where the DNA matches it firmly. Clone size is given for some rows only: seen once, a few or many times, or a class if the clone is expanded.

V gene: TRBV28
clone size: .
D gene: .
J gene: TRBJ2-4
CDR3 DNA: TGTGCCAGCAGGGGACCCGGAATCCAAAACATTCAGTACTTC
CDR3 protein: CASRGPGIQNIQYF

V gene: TRBV30
clone size: few
D gene: .
J gene: TRBJ1-1
CDR3 DNA: TGTGCCTGGACTCCGGTATCCACTGAAGCTTTCTTT
CDR3 protein: CAWTPVSTEAFF

V gene: TRBV6-5
clone size: .
D gene: .
J gene: TRBJ1-4
CDR3 DNA: TGTGCCAGCAGTTTAGGGCTTGCAACTAATGAAAAACTGTTTTTT
CDR3 protein: CASSLGLATNEKLFF

V gene: TRBV27
clone size: once
D gene: TRBD1
J gene: TRBJ2-1
CDR3 DNA: TGTGCCAGCAGCATACCGACAGGGGGCCCCTACAATGAGCAGTTCTTC
CDR3 protein: CASSIPTGGPYNEQFF

V gene: TRBV15
clone size: .
D gene: .
J gene: TRBJ2-5
CDR3 DNA: TGTGCCACCAGCTCTTCGGACAGACAGTACCAAGAGACCCAGTACTTC
CDR3 protein: CATSSSDRQYQETQYF

V gene: TRBV19
clone size: .
D gene: .
J gene: TRBJ2-7
CDR3 DNA: TGTGCCAGTAGTCTCTTAGCGGCAAACCCCTACGAGCAGTACTTC
CDR3 protein: CASSLLAANPYEQYF

V gene: TRBV4-1
clone size: .
D gene: TRBD2
J gene: TRBJ2-2
CDR3 DNA: TGCGCCAGCAGCCCCCACCTAGCGGGAGAGGACACCGGGGAGCTGTTTTTT
CDR3 protein: CASSPHLAGEDTGELFF

V gene: TRBV5-1
clone size: .
D gene: TRBD2
J gene: TRBJ2-3
CDR3 DNA: TGCGCCAGCAGCTTCGAGTCTAGCGGGAGAGTAGATACGCAGTATTTT
CDR3 protein: CASSFESSGRVDTQYF

V gene: TRBV27
clone size: .
D gene: .
J gene: TRBJ1-1
CDR3 DNA: TGTGCCAGCAGTTTACCAGGAGGAAACACTGAAGCTTTCTTT
CDR3 protein: CASSLPGGNTEAFF

V gene: TRBV5-6
clone size: .
D gene: .
J gene: TRBJ1-2
CDR3 DNA: TGTGCCAGCAGTTACCCGGGACAACACTATGGCTACACCTTC
CDR3 protein: CASSYPGQHYGYTF

V gene: TRBV28
clone size: .
D gene: .
J gene: TRBJ1-2
CDR3 DNA: TGTGCCAGCAGTTACCACAGGGTGGACTATGGCTACACCTTC
CDR3 protein: CASSYHRVDYGYTF

V gene: TRBV6-6
clone size: .
D gene: .
J gene: TRBJ1-3
CDR3 DNA: TGTGCCAGCAGTTACTCCAGGGGCTCTGGAAACACCATATATTTT
CDR3 protein: CASSYSRGSGNTIYF

V gene: TRBV7-9
clone size: .
D gene: TRBD2
J gene: TRBJ2-7
CDR3 DNA: TGTGCCAGCAGCCAAGGACTAGCGGGACTCTCCTACGAGCAGTACTTC
CDR3 protein: CASSQGLAGLSYEQYF

V gene: TRBV19
clone size: .
D gene: .
J gene: TRBJ1-5
CDR3 DNA: TGTGCCAGTAGTACCCCGGACCGAATCAATCAGCCCCAGCATTTT
CDR3 protein: CASSTPDRINQPQHF

V gene: TRBV7-2
clone size: .
D gene: .
J gene: TRBJ2-1
CDR3 DNA: TGTGCCAGCAGCTTAGGATTGGCTAGCGAATACAATGAGCAGTTCTTC
CDR3 protein: CASSLGLASEYNEQFF

V gene: TRBV18
clone size: .
D gene: .
J gene: TRBJ2-7
CDR3 DNA: TGTGCCAGCTCACCAGCTGGGTCAGGGAACTCCTACGAGCAGTACTTC
CDR3 protein: CASSPAGSGNSYEQYF

V gene: TRBV21-1
clone size: .
D gene: .
J gene: TRBJ2-7
CDR3 DNA: TGTGCCAGCAGCGGCCGGGACGAAGGGTTTAACTACGAGCAGTACTTC
CDR3 protein: CASSGRDEGFNYEQYF

V gene: TRBV30
clone size: .
D gene: TRBD1
J gene: TRBJ2-7
CDR3 DNA: TGTGCCTGGAGTACCGGGACAGGGAGAATGTACGAGCAGTACTTC
CDR3 protein: CAWSTGTGRMYEQYF

V gene: TRBV15
clone size: .
D gene: TRBD1
J gene: TRBJ2-7
CDR3 DNA: TGTGCCACCAGCACCATGGGACAGGGAGACGAGCAGTACTTC
CDR3 protein: CATSTMGQGDEQYF

V gene: TRBV18
clone size: .
D gene: TRBD1
J gene: TRBJ2-7
CDR3 DNA: TGTGCCAGCTCACGAGAACCGGGACAGGGGAACTACGAGCAGTACTTC
CDR3 protein: CASSREPGQGNYEQYF